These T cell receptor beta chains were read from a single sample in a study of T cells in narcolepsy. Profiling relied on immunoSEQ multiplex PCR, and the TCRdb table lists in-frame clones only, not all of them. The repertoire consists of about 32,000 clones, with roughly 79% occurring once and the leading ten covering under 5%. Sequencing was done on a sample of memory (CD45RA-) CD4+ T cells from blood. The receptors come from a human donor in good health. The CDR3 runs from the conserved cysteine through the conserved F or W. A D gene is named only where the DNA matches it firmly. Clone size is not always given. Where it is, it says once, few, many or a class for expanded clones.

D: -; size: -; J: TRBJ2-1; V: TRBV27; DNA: TGTGCCAGCAGTTTATTGGTTTACGGGGGTGAGCAGTTCTTC; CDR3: CASSLLVYGGEQFF
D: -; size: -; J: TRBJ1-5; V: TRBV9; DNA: TGTGCCAGCAGCGTAACTGAGAATCAGCCCCAGCATTTT; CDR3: CASSVTENQPQHF
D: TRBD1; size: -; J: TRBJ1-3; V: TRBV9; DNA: TGTGCCAGCAGCGGCGTGGGACAGGACGATCTCTCTGGAAACACCATATATTTT; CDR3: CASSGVGQDDLSGNTIYF
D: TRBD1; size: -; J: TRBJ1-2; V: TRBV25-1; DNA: TGTGCCAGCAGCCAGGGGGCTAACTATGGCTACACCTTC; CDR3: CASSQGANYGYTF
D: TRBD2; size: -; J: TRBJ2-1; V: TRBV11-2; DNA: TGTGCCAGCAGCTTAGGGTGGGCTAGCGGGGGGACTGAGCAGTTCTTC; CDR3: CASSLGWASGGTEQFF
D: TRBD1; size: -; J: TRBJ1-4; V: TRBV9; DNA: TGTGCCAGCAGCGGGAGGCCGGGACAGCTGAATGAAAAACTGTTTTTT; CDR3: CASSGRPGQLNEKLFF
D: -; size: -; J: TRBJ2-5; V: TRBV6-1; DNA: TGTGCCAGCAGTGAAAGGGGGGTTGAGACCCAGTACTTC; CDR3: CASSERGVETQYF
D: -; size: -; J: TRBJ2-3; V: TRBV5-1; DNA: TGCGCCAGCAGCGACGGGACACCTAGCACAGATACGCAGTATTTT; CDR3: CASSDGTPSTDTQYF
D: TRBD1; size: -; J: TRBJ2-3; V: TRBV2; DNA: TGTGCCAGCAGTGAAGCTCCCGACAGGGCGGATACGCAGTATTTT; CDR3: CASSEAPDRADTQYF
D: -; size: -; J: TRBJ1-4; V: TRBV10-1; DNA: TGCGCCAGCAGTCCAGGGAGCCACCGGAATGAAAAACTGTTTTTT; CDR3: CASSPGSHRNEKLFF
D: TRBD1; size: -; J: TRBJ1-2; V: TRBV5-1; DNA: TGCGCCAGTTCCTCGGACAGGGCCGTCGGGTATGGCTACACCTTC; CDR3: CASSSDRAVGYGYTF
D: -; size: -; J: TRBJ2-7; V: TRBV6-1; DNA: TGTGCCAGCAGCCCTCTTTACGAGCAGTACTTC; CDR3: CASSPLYEQYF
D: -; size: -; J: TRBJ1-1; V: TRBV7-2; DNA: TGTGCCAGCAGCGCCGGACAGTTGAACACTGAAGCTTTCTTT; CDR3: CASSAGQLNTEAFF
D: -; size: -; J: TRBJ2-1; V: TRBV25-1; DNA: TGTGCCAGCAGTGAACCCCCCTCTGGATTAATGTACGGTGAGCAGTTCTTC; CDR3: CASSEPPSGLMYGEQFF
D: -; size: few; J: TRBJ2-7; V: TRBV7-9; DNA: TGTGCCAGCAGCTTAGGGACTACCTACGAGCAGTACTTC; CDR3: CASSLGTTYEQYF
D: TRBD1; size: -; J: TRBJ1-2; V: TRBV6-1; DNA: TGTGCCAGCAGTGTACCGGGACAGTTCTATGGCTACACCTTC; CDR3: CASSVPGQFYGYTF
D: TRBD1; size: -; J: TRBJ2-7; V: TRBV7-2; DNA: TGTGCCAGCAGCGCTAGGGGGCCCGGCGAGCAGTACTTC; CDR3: CASSARGPGEQYF
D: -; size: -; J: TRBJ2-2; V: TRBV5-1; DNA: TGCGCCAGCAGCTTGGCCGGGGGAACCGGGGAGCTGTTTTTT; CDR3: CASSLAGGTGELFF
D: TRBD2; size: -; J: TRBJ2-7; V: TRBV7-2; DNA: TGTGCCAGCAGCTTACGGTTGGGACTAGCGGGAGAGGGCGAGCAGTACTTC; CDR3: CASSLRLGLAGEGEQYF
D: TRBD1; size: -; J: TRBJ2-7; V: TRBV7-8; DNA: TGTGCCAGCAGCCCCCTCAGGGGGACCAACGAGCAGTACTTC; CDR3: CASSPLRGTNEQYF
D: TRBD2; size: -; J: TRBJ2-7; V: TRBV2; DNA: TGTGCCAGCAGTGTTCGCAGCGGGATTCTCGAGCAGTACTTC; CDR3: CASSVRSGILEQYF
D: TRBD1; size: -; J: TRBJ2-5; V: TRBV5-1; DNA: TGCGCCAGCAGCTCGACAGGGGGCCTGGAGACCCAGTACTTC; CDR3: CASSSTGGLETQYF
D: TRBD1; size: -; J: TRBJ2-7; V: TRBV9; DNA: TGTGCCAGCAGCGATCGACAGGGATTCTACGAGCAGTACTTC; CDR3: CASSDRQGFYEQYF
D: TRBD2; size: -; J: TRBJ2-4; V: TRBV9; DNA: TGTGCCAGCAGCGTAGCGCCAGCGGGAGTGCAAAACATTCAGTACTTC; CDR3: CASSVAPAGVQNIQYF
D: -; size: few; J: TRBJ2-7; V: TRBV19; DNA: TGTGCCAGTAGCCCGGGGGGCCCCTACGAGCAGTACTTC; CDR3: CASSPGGPYEQYF
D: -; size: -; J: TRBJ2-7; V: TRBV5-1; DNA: TGCGCCAGCCAGGGGGACTTCGTCTACGAGCAGTACTTC; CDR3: CASQGDFVYEQYF
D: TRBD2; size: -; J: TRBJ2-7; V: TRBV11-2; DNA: TGTGCCAGCAGCCGTACTAGCGGGAACCCCTACGAGCAGTACTTC; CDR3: CASSRTSGNPYEQYF
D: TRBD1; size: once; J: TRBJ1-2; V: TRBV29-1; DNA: TGCAGCGTTGTAACAGGGGGCAATTATGGCTACACCTTC; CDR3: CSVVTGGNYGYTF
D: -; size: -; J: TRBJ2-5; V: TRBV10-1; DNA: TGCGCCAGCAGTGAGTCGGGGGTAGGACAACGTCAGTACTTC; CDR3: CASSESGVGQRQYF
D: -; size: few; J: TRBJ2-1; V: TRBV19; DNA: TGTGCCAGTAGATACGACAGAAGCTCCTACAATGAGCAGTTCTTC; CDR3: CASRYDRSSYNEQFF
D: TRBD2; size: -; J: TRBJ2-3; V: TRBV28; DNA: TGTGCCAGCCGGGCCGGGAGGGGGAGCGGCACAGATACGCAGTATTTT; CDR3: CASRAGRGSGTDTQYF
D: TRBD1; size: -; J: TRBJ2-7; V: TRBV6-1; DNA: TGTGCCAGCACTAACCCCGGGACAGGGGGTCAAGAGCAGTACTTC; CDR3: CASTNPGTGGQEQYF
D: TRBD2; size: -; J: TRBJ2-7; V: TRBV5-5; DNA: TGTGCCAGCAGCGTCGGACTAGCGGATATCTACGAGCAGTACTTC; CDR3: CASSVGLADIYEQYF
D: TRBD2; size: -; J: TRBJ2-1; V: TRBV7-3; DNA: TGTGCCAGCAGCGGACTAGCGGACAATGAGCAGTTCTTC; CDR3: CASSGLADNEQFF
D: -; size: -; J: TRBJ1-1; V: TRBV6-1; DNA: TGTGCCAGCGGAACCGTCGGGGGAACTGAAGCTTTCTTT; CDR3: CASGTVGGTEAFF
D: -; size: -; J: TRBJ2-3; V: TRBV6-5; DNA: TGTGCCAGCAGCCCCCAGGGGTTACTGACGCATACGCAGTATTTT; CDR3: CASSPQGLLTHTQYF
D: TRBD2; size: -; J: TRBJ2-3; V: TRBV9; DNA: TGTGCCAGCAGCACACACCCGACTAGCGGGAACTCAGATACGCAGTATTTT; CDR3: CASSTHPTSGNSDTQYF
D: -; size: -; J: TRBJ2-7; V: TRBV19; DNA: TGTGCCAGTAGTATTCAGCGCTTTAGCTCCTACGAGCAGTACTTC; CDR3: CASSIQRFSSYEQYF
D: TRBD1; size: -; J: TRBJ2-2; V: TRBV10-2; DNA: TGCGCCAGCAGGACAGGGACCGGGGAGCTGTTTTTT; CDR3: CASRTGTGELFF
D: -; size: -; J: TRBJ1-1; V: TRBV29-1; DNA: TGCAGCGCCGCCCAGACAGGAAGCACTGAAGCTTTCTTT; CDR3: CSAAQTGSTEAFF
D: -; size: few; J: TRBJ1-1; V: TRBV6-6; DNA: TGTGCCAGCAGTTACTCACAAGCTTTCTTT; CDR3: CASSYSQAFF